Below are 27 T cell receptor beta chains sequenced from a single sample in a study of vaccination and CD4 T cells after COVID-19. These TCRs are of unknown antigen specificity. The sample's time point: late sampling 161 to 241 days after vaccination in three convalescent patients. The sample's treatment: roughly 10-day PBMC culture with coronavirus spike peptide pools or control peptides (ViraFEST assay). The Oncomine TCR Beta short-read assay was applied to DNA of cultured CD4+ T cells. MiXCR, applied by TCRdb to the PCR reads, yields one record per CDR3 protein. The sample yields about 18,000 distinct CDR3 sequences, more than 45% seen once. This specimen was CD4+ T cells from blood, cultured in vitro, taken about 7 months after SARS-CoV-2 vaccination. The receptor source for this set is a human donor who had recovered from COVID-19.

This clonotype was seen a handful of times. The chain uses TRBV20-1 and TRBJ2-3, with 11 bases lining up with TRBD2. Germline V gene data show CDR1 as DFQATT and CDR2 as SNEGSKA (reference sequence). After removal of 6 bases from V and 3 bases from J, the junction contained 5 bases not matched to a gene. CDR3 length: 14 amino acids. The CDR3 is CSAITSGGTDTQYF. The CDR3 DNA reads as TGCAGTGCCATCACTAGCGGGGGTACAGATACGCAGTATTTT.

This clonotype was counted a few times. The chain carries TRBV6-2 or TRBV6-3 and TRBJ1-1; D is ambiguous. Trimming removed 2 bases from V and 4 bases from J, with 11 bases in between. This CDR3 region has 14 residues. Germline V gene sequence: CDR1 MNHEY, CDR2 SVGEGT. In nucleotides, the CDR3 is TGTGCCAGCAGTTACCGGACCTCGGCCACTGAAGCTTTCTTT. It yields the protein CASSYRTSATEAFF.

This clonotype occurred a few times. The chain carries TRBV15 and TRBJ2-5; D gene ambiguous. Germline CDR1 is LNHNV and CDR2 is YYDKDF (reference sequence). The CDR3 has 13 residues. Between the trimmed V and J ends, which lost 0 bases and 2 bases, there was a span of 4 bases. The CDR3 nucleotides are TGTGCCACCAGCAGAGATTCTCAAGAGACCCAGTACTTC. It yields the protein CATSRDSQETQYF.

In this sample, this clonotype turned up a few times. The chain has TRBV7-9 and TRBJ2-3, with 9 positions matching TRBD2. This CDR3 contains 16 residues. V shed 5 bases and J 2 bases; nucleotides not matched to a gene: 8. The germline gives CDR1 SEHNR, CDR2 FQNEAQ (reference sequence). CDR3 loop: CASSPPGLATTDTQYF. CDR3 in DNA: TGTGCCAGCAGCCCACCGGGACTAGCTACCACAGATACGCAGTATTTT.

There are a few counts of this clonotype. The chain joins TRBV2 to TRBJ1-2, with TRBD1 as a possible D gene (5 bases). Germline V gene sequence: CDR1 SNHLY, CDR2 FYNNEI. The CDR3 contains 12 residues. V lost 6 bases and J lost 7, with 12 bases in between. This CDR3 reads CASSTGRRGYTF. CDR3 sequence (DNA): TGTGCCAGCAGCACAGGTAGACGTGGCTACACCTTC.

The V gene is TRBV7-2, the J gene TRBJ2-7; no clear D. Germline V gene data show CDR1 as SGHTA and CDR2 as FQGNSA. The ends were cut back, 5 bases at V and 5 bases at J, with 13 bases in the middle. The CDR3 is 13 residues long. CDR3 region: CASSAGPANEQYF. CDR3 nucleotides: TGTGCCAGCAGCGCCGGGCCGGCCAACGAGCAGTACTTC.

The chain couples TRBV6-5 to TRBJ2-5; TRBD2 might be the D (5 bases). Germline V gene data show CDR1 as MNHEY and CDR2 as SVGAGI. CDR3 size: 15 residues. Trimming shortened V by 2 bases and J by 4 bases, and 14 bases separated the two germline ends. The CDR3 DNA follows: TGTGCCAGCAGTTACGCCCTCGGGGATGTAGAGACCCAGTACTTC. This encodes CASSYALGDVETQYF.

CDR3 DNA sequence: TGTGCCAGCAGTGGGGGTGGGCAAGAGACCCAGTACTTC. This gives the protein CASSGGGQETQYF. This chain joins TRBV11-2 and TRBJ2-5; D is tentatively TRBD1 or TRBD2 (5 bases each). Trimming removed 6 bases from V and 2 bases from J, with 10 bases in between. The CDR3 is 13 residues long. Germline assignment: CDR1 SGHAT and CDR2 FQNNGV.

This chain uses TRBV20-1 with TRBJ1-5; 9 bases fit TRBD1. The germline gives CDR1 DFQATT, CDR2 SNEGSKA (reference sequence). Trimming at V came to 5 bases and at J to 7 bases, leaving 12 bases not matched to a gene. The CDR3 runs to 15 residues. CDR3: CSASLRTGEGQPQHF. CDR3 coding DNA: TGCAGTGCTTCGCTAAGGACAGGGGAGGGCCAGCCCCAGCATTTT.

The rearrangement uses TRBV6-5 and TRBJ1-1; 7 nucleotides line up with TRBD1. The V and J ends lost 0 bases and 9 bases, in that order; junction bases with no gene match: 4. The CDR3 consists of 13 residues. Germline V gene data show CDR1 as MNHEY and CDR2 as SVGAGI. CDR3 residues: CASSYSRDSKAFF. DNA for the CDR3: TGTGCCAGCAGTTACTCGAGGGACAGCAAAGCTTTCTTT.

This clonotype was recorded a few times. The rearrangement joins TRBV7-2 to TRBJ2-2; D gene unclear. CDR3 size: 13 residues. V was shortened by 3 bases and J by 2 bases, with 4 bases between the two germline ends. The germline gives CDR1 SGHTA, CDR2 FQGNSA. CDR3 DNA sequence: TGTGCCAGCAGCTTCAGTAACACCGGGGAGCTGTTTTTT. Its protein product is CASSFSNTGELFF.

The chain carries TRBV7-8 and TRBJ2-5, with 11 bases identical to TRBD2. This CDR3 comprises 15 residues. The germline V gene has CDR1 SGHVS and CDR2 FQNEAQ. J was trimmed by 4 bases and V by 5 bases; bases with no gene match: 6. CDR3 in DNA: TGTGCCAGCAGCGCTAGCGGGAGGAGGGTAGAGACCCAGTACTTC. Translation: CASSASGRRVETQYF.

This sequence joins TRBV6-1 and TRBJ2-7, with TRBD2 matching 9 bases. V shed 6 bases and J 3 bases; nucleotides not matched to a gene: 12. This CDR3 comprises 16 residues. Germline V gene sequence: CDR1 MNHNS, CDR2 SASEGT. DNA of the CDR3: TGTGCCAGCAGACCCAGGGTTGCGGGGGGGTTCTACGAGCAGTACTTC. Amino acids: CASRPRVAGGFYEQYF.

This rearrangement joins TRBV7-8 to TRBJ2-5; 14 positions match TRBD2. CDR1 is SGHVS and CDR2 is FQNEAQ in the germline V gene. The CDR3 spans 17 residues. The ends lost 5 bases at V and 5 bases at J; junction bases unmatched: 10. The CDR3 sequence: CASSPRPGLAGVETQYF. For the CDR3, the DNA is TGTGCCAGCAGCCCCAGACCGGGACTAGCGGGAGTTGAGACCCAGTACTTC.

V is TRBV10-3 and J is TRBJ2-5; 8 bases line up with TRBD2. CDR1 and CDR2 (germline): ENHRY, SYGVKD. V dropped 2 bases and J dropped 4; count of bases not matched to a gene: 9. This CDR3 is built from 16 residues. The DNA of the CDR3 is TGTGCCATCAGTGAGGCCAGGGCGGGAGGCTTAGAGACCCAGTACTTC. This gives the protein CAISEARAGGLETQYF.

In this sample, this clonotype turned up a few times. The chain couples TRBV7-2 to TRBJ2-1; 7 nucleotides match TRBD2. The length of the CDR3 is 14 residues. The V segment lost 7 bases and the J segment 8 bases; nucleotides outside the gene matches: 11. CDR1 SGHTA and CDR2 FQGNSA come from the germline V gene. The CDR3 is CASTQEASGYEQFF. DNA of the CDR3: TGTGCCAGCACCCAAGAGGCTAGCGGTTATGAGCAGTTCTTC. The entire variable domain, with the rest obtained from reference TRBV7-2 and TRBJ2-1, is as follows: GAGVSQSPSNKVTEKGKDVELRCDPISGHTALYWYRQSLGQGLEFLIYFQGNSAPDKSGLPSDRFSAERTGGSVSTLTIQRTQQEDSAVYLCASTQEASGYEQFFGPGTRLTVL.

This clonotype was detected a few times. The chain carries TRBV11-1 and TRBJ1-6, with unresolved D. Germline CDR1 reads SGHAT; CDR2 reads FQDESV (reference sequence). This CDR3 region has 14 residues. V was clipped by 3 bases and J by 7 bases, with 10 bases between them. DNA for the CDR3: TGTGCCAGCAGCTTGCTAGGAGGGAATTCACCCCTCCACTTT. Protein: CASSLLGGNSPLHF.

V usage is TRBV10-3 and J usage is TRBJ2-7; D not resolved. V was pared by 0 bases and J by 3 bases, with 12 bases between. Germline V lookup: CDR1 ENHRY, CDR2 SYGVKD. The CDR3 runs to 15 residues. CDR3 residues: CAISESLGKGYEQYF. CDR3 nucleotides: TGTGCCATCAGTGAGTCATTGGGCAAAGGCTACGAGCAGTACTTC.

The CDR3 is CASLGGNTEAFF. CDR3 DNA sequence: TGTGCCTCCCTCGGGGGGAACACTGAAGCTTTCTTT. This chain uses TRBV28 with TRBJ1-1, with a possible D match to TRBD1 (5 bases). CDR3 length: 12 amino acids. Trimming stripped 11 bases from V and 1 base from J, with 11 bases between. Germline CDR1 and CDR2: MDHEN and SYDVKM.

This chain links TRBV27 with TRBJ2-7, with 10 nucleotides matching TRBD1. Germline CDR1 MNHEY, CDR2 SMNVEV (reference sequence). J was trimmed by 2 bases and V by 6 bases; bases with no gene match: 10. The CDR3 totals 16 residues. DNA for the CDR3: TGTGCCAGCAGCCGACAGGGGGCATCAGGCCCCTACGAGCAGTACTTC. Translating gives CASSRQGASGPYEQYF.

V is TRBV7-8 and J is TRBJ2-5, with TRBD2 matching over 7 bases. V shed 5 bases, J shed 1 base, and the junction held 10 bases outside the gene matches. CDR1 SGHVS and CDR2 FQNEAQ come from the germline V gene. The CDR3 totals 16 residues. CDR3 nucleotide sequence: TGTGCCAGCAGCCGAGGGGAGGGGTCGGGCCAAGAGACCCAGTACTTC. Amino acids: CASSRGEGSGQETQYF.

The V and J genes are TRBV7-9 and TRBJ2-1, with 12 bases aligning to TRBD2. Germline loops: CDR1 SEHNR, CDR2 FQNEAQ (reference sequence). The CDR3 loop spans 15 amino acids. V shed 5 bases, J shed 6 bases, and the junction held 5 bases outside the gene matches. CDR3 sequence: CASSPGLAGINEQFF. The CDR3 DNA reads as TGTGCCAGCAGCCCCGGACTAGCGGGAATCAATGAGCAGTTCTTC. Using reference TRBV7-9 and TRBJ2-1 for the parts outside the CDR3, the full variable domain is DTGVSQNPRHKITKRGQNVTFRCDPISEHNRLYWYRQTLGQGPEFLTYFQNEAQLEKSRLLSDRFSAERPKGSFSTLEIQRTEQGDSAMYLCASSPGLAGINEQFFGPGTRLTVL.

The gene calls are TRBV2 and TRBJ1-1, with a tentative D call TRBD1 (6 bases). The CDR3 is made up of 14 amino acids. Deletions cut 3 bases from V and 4 bases from J, with 12 bases between. Germline assignment: CDR1 SNHLY and CDR2 FYNNEI. The CDR3 protein is CASSDRTARTEAFF. The CDR3, as DNA: TGTGCCAGCAGTGACAGGACAGCCCGCACTGAAGCTTTCTTT.

The chain links TRBV7-2 to TRBJ1-2; D not resolved. The germline V gene encodes CDR1 SGHTA and CDR2 FQGNSA. V shed 1 base and J shed 5 bases, with 11 bases lying between them. This CDR3 is 14 amino acids long. The CDR3 DNA reads TGTGCCAGCAGCTTAGGAAGAACCACTTATGGCTACACCTTC. As protein: CASSLGRTTYGYTF.

This clonotype was detected only once. The chain carries TRBV11-3 and TRBJ1-1; unclear D gene. Trimming shortened V by 5 bases and J by 4 bases, and 14 bases separated the two germline ends. From germline, CDR1 is SGHNT and CDR2 YENEEA. This CDR3 is 14 amino acids long. The CDR3 nucleotides are TGTGCCAGCAGCCCGAGGGTGCAATTCACTGAAGCTTTCTTT. Translating gives CASSPRVQFTEAFF.

Here the CDR3 reads CASTGAGLAGAEQYF. CDR3 coding DNA: TGTGCCAGCACCGGGGCTGGGCTAGCGGGCGCCGAGCAGTACTTC. The V and J genes are TRBV6-1 and TRBJ2-7; 8 nucleotides line up with TRBD2. V was pared by 7 bases and J by 6 bases, with 14 bases of the junction left unmatched. The CDR3 is made up of 15 amino acids. The germline V gene has CDR1 MNHNS and CDR2 SASEGT.

To note about this clonotype: The junction differs from germline at one of its ends, possibly a read error. This chain uses TRBV6-2 or TRBV6-3 with TRBJ1-6; the match to TRBD1 covers 8 bases. This CDR3 is built from 11 residues. From germline, CDR1 is MNHEY and CDR2 SVGEGT. CDR3 nucleotide sequence: TGTGCCAGCAGTTACGGGGGACAGGTTACCTTT. Amino acids: CASSYGGQVTF.